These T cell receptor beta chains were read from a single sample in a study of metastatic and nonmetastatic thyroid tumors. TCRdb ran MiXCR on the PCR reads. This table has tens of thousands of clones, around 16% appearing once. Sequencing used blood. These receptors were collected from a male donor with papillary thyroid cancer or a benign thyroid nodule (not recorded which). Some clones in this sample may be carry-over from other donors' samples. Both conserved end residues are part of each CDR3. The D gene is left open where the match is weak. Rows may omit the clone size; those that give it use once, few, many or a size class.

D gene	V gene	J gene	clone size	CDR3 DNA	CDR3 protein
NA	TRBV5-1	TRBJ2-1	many	TGCGCCAGCAGACCCGCAGGGTACCAACCCAATGAGCAGTTCTTC	CASRPAGYQPNEQFF
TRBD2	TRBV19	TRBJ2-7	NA	TGTGCCAGTATGTCCCGGGAGGGTGAGCAGTACTTC	CASMSREGEQYF
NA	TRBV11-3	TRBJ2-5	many	TGTGCCAGCAGCTTAGGCAGGATCGGGACCCAGTACTTC	CASSLGRIGTQYF
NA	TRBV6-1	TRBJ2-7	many	TGTGCCAGCAGATCCACAGACGGGCGCGGTATCTACGAGCAGTACTTC	CASRSTDGRGIYEQYF
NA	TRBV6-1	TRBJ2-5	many	TGTGCCAGCAGTCTCAAATATAACCAAGAGACCCAGTACTTC	CASSLKYNQETQYF
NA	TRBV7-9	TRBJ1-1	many	TGTGCCAGCATCACCACGACATGGAACACTGAAGCTTTCTTT	CASITTTWNTEAFF
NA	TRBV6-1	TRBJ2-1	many	TGTGCCAGCAGGTCCCGGGACACTTACAATGAGCAGTTCTTC	CASRSRDTYNEQFF
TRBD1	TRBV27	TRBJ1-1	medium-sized	TGTGCCAGCAGACCAGGGGGCCTGAACACTGAAGCTTTCTTT	CASRPGGLNTEAFF
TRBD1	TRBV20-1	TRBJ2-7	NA	TGCAGTGCTAGACAAGGGACAGGGGTTAACGAGCAGTACTTC	CSARQGTGVNEQYF
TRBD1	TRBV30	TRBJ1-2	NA	TGTGCCTGGAACCCGGGACAGGGACATGGCTACACCTTC	CAWNPGQGHGYTF
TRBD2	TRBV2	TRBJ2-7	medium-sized	TGTGCCAGCAGTGGGGGGGCGGGAGGCAGCGACGAGCAGTACTTC	CASSGGAGGSDEQYF
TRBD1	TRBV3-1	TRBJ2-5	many	TGTGCCAGCAGCCGGGACAGACAAGAGACCCAGTACTTC	CASSRDRQETQYF
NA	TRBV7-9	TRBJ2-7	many	TGTGCCAGCAGCTCCCCAGGGGCGAACTCCTACGAGCAGTACTTC	CASSSPGANSYEQYF
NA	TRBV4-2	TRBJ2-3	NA	TGTGCCAGCAGCCAAGTCTGGGGGAGGGTAGGGGGACATACGCAGTATTTT	CASSQVWGRVGGHTQYF
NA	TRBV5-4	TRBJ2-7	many	TGTGCCAGCAGCTCCCGACAGGGAGGGGAGTACGAGCAGTACTTC	CASSSRQGGEYEQYF
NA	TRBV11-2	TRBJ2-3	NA	TGTGCCAGCAGCTACGGCTTGGGGGGAACAGATACGCAGTATTTT	CASSYGLGGTDTQYF
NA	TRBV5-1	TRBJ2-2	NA	TGCGCCAGCAGCTTTACCGGGCGCGGCGAGCTGTTTTTT	CASSFTGRGELFF
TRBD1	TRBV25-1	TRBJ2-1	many	TGTGCCAGCAGTGGACAGGGGAATGAGCAGTTCTTC	CASSGQGNEQFF
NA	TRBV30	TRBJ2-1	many	TGTGCCTGGAGTCGGTCAACTGAGCAGTTCTTC	CAWSRSTEQFF
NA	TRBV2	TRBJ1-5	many	TGTGCCAGCAGTGAATCCGCAAATAGCAATCAGCCCCAGCATTTT	CASSESANSNQPQHF
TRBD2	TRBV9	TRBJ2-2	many	TGTGCCAGCAGCCCCCGGGGGGCGAACACCGGGGAGCTGTTTTTT	CASSPRGANTGELFF
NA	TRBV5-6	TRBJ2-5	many	TGTGCCAGCAGCTTAGGAGGTGGGGAGACCCAGTACTTC	CASSLGGGETQYF
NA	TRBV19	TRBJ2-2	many	TGTGCCAGTAGTATAGTCCTGCACAGCGGGGAGCTGTTTTTT	CASSIVLHSGELFF
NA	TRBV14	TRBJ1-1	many	TGTGCCAGCAGCCAAAGAGGGGTTGAGTATGAAGCTTTCTTT	CASSQRGVEYEAFF
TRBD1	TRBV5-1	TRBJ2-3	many	TGCGCCAGCCAGCGTGCCGGGACAGGGGGAGATACGCAGTATTTT	CASQRAGTGGDTQYF
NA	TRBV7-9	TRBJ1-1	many	TGTGCCAGCAGCTGGGGGAACACTGAAGCTTTCTTT	CASSWGNTEAFF
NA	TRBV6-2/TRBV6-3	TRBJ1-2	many	TGTGCCAGCATGGCAGGGGTCTATGGCTACACCTTC	CASMAGVYGYTF
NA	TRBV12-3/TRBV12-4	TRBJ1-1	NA	TGTGCCAGCAGTCCAAGTCAGGGTACTGAAGCTTTCTTT	CASSPSQGTEAFF
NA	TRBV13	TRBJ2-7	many	TGTGCCAGCAGTGTAACCAGCGAGCAGTACTTC	CASSVTSEQYF
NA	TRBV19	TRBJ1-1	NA	TGTGCCAGTAGTATGTTGTACAGCGGGAACACTGAAGCTTTCTTT	CASSMLYSGNTEAFF
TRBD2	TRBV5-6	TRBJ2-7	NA	TGTGCCAGCAGCAGCTGGACTAGCGGCTTCTACGAGCAGTACTTC	CASSSWTSGFYEQYF
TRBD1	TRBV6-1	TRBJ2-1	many	TGTGCCACCGTCCGGGACAGCTACAATGAGCAGTTCTTC	CATVRDSYNEQFF
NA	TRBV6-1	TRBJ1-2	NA	TGTGTTCTGTCCCCGGGACATGGCCTCGCTAACTATGGCTACACCTTC	CVLSPGHGLANYGYTF
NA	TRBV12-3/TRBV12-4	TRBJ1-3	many	TGTGCCAGCAGTTTAGGGGAACGCTCTGGAAACACCATATATTTT	CASSLGERSGNTIYF
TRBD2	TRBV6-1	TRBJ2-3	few	TGTGCCAGCAGCCTAGCGGGAGGAGGGGGAGATACGCAGTATTTT	CASSLAGGGGDTQYF
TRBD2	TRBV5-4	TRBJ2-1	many	TGTGCCAGCAGCTTGAGACTAGCGGGAATCGAGCAGTTCTTC	CASSLRLAGIEQFF
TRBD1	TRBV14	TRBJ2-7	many	TGTGCCAGCAGCCAATTGCCCCCTACCCCAGGACAGGGCCACGAGCAGTACTTC	CASSQLPPTPGQGHEQYF
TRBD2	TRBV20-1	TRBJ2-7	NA	TGCAGTGTACCAGCGGGAGGCATAGACGAGCAGTACTTC	CSVPAGGIDEQYF
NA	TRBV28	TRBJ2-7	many	TGTGCCAGCAGTTTAATAGGCGTTCACGAGCAGTACTTC	CASSLIGVHEQYF
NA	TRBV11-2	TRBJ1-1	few	TGTGCCAGCAGCTTAGTTTCAGCGATGAACACTGAAGCTTTCTTT	CASSLVSAMNTEAFF
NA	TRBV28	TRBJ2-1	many	TGTGCCAGCAGTTTATCGGGGACACCCAAGTTCTTC	CASSLSGTPKFF
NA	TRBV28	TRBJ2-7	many	TGTGCCAGCAGCTCACCGCGGGACGGGAGCTCCTACGAGCAGTACTTC	CASSSPRDGSSYEQYF
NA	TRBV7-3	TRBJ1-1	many	TGTGCCAGCAGATCTATTCCGGGACCGATGAACACTGAAGCTTTCTTT	CASRSIPGPMNTEAFF
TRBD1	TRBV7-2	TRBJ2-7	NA	TGTGCCAGCAGCCCGACCGGGACAGGGTATTCCGAGCAGTACTTC	CASSPTGTGYSEQYF
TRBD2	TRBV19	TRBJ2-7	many	TGTGCCAGTAGTATGGGACTAGCGGGAGGGTCCTACGAGCAGTACTTC	CASSMGLAGGSYEQYF
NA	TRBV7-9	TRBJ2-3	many	TGTGCCAGCAGCTTAGCGTCGACGGGAGATACGCAGTATTTT	CASSLASTGDTQYF